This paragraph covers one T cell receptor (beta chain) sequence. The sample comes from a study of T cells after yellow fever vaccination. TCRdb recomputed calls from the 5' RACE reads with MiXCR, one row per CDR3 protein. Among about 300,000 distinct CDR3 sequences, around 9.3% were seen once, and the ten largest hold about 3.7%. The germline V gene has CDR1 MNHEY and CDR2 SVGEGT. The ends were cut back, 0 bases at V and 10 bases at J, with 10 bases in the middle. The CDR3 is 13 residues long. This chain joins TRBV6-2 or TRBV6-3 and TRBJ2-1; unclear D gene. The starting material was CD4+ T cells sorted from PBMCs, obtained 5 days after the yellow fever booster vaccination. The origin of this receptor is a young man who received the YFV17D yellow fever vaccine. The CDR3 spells CASSYSIRWEQFF. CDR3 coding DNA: TGTGCCAGCAGTTACTCGATAAGGTGGGAGCAGTTCTTC.